This TCR beta chain was retrieved from a study of OX40 agonist ivuxolimab in advanced cancers. The method was immunoSEQ multiplex PCR; TCRdb's version includes in-frame clones alone and lacks a portion of them. The profile shows some 61,000 clones, around 73% of them singletons. The CDR3 consists of 14 residues. Germline loops: CDR1 SGHRS, CDR2 YFSETQ. The J segment lost 5 bases and the V segment lost 4 bases, leaving 7 bases of the junction unmatched. This clone was detected only a few times. The sample here was CD4+ or CD8+ T cells sorted from blood, taken in a trial of the OX40 agonist ivuxolimab. This clonotype was obtained from an adult with an advanced solid tumor such as melanoma, head and neck, liver or kidney cancer. The chain carries TRBV5-1 and TRBJ1-1; 8 bases are shared with TRBD1. The CDR3 reads CASSEGQGGTEAFF. The CDR3 DNA reads TGCGCCAGCAGCGAAGGACAGGGAGGAACTGAAGCTTTCTTT.